Shown below are 10 T cell receptor beta chains from a single sample sequenced in a study of T cell repertoires in cytomegalovirus infection. Their cognate antigens are unknown. TCRdb ran MiXCR on the reads and lists one entry per CDR3 protein. The sample includes under 50,000 distinct CDR3 sequences, 20% to 25% of them seen just once. Source material: PBMCs, sequenced either directly or after in vitro stimulation (not recorded which). The receptors shown here come from a human donor in good health (CMV status not recorded). Some clones in this sample may be carry-over from other donors' samples.

The chain recombines TRBV4-2 with TRBJ2-3, with 13 bases matching TRBD2. With V trimmed by 3 bases and J by 5 bases, 11 bases remained unmatched. The CDR3 length is 18 residues. The germline CDR1 and CDR2 sequences are LGHNA and YNFKEQ. CDR3: CASSQGLAGPPEEDTQYF. The CDR3 coding sequence is TGTGCCAGCAGCCAGGGACTAGCGGGACCCCCTGAGGAAGATACGCAGTATTTT.

This clonotype was found many times. The chain links TRBV4-1 to TRBJ2-3; D not resolved. CDR3 size: 14 residues. Trimming removed 1 base at V and 6 bases at J, with 11 bases between. Germline values: CDR1 MGHRA, CDR2 YSYEKL. This CDR3 reads CASSQVELADTQYF. The CDR3, as DNA: TGCGCCAGCAGCCAAGTAGAGCTGGCGGATACGCAGTATTTT.

The sample holds a few counts of this clonotype. V usage is TRBV7-9 and J usage is TRBJ1-5; the D gene is possibly TRBD1 (6 bases). Germline-derived CDR1 and CDR2 are SEHNR and FQNEAQ (reference sequence). Deletions cut 6 bases from V and 4 bases from J, with 10 bases between. The CDR3 runs 13 residues. CDR3 sequence reads: CASSGQQNQPQHF. For the CDR3, the DNA is TGTGCCAGCAGTGGACAGCAGAATCAGCCCCAGCATTTT.

V usage is TRBV7-9 and J usage is TRBJ2-7; TRBD1 aligns across 8 bases. V was clipped by 5 bases and J by 2 bases; unmatched bases: 5. The CDR3 spans 14 residues. CDR1 SEHNR and CDR2 FQNEAQ come from the germline V gene (reference sequence). CDR3 in amino acids: CASSQQGEPYEQYF. DNA for the CDR3: TGTGCCAGCAGCCAACAGGGGGAACCCTACGAGCAGTACTTC.

V usage is TRBV20-1 and J usage is TRBJ2-7, with TRBD1 matching 7 bases. J was trimmed by 3 bases and V by 1 base; bases with no gene match: 3. CDR1 DFQATT and CDR2 SNEGSKA come from the germline V gene (reference sequence). This CDR3 is 13 amino acids long. The DNA for the CDR3 is TGCAGTGCTAGAGCCCGGACAGGCTACGAGCAGTACTTC. Encoded protein: CSARARTGYEQYF.

The CDR3 nucleotides read TGTGCCAGCAGCTTGGAGGGGGATACGCAGTATTTT. This gives the protein CASSLEGDTQYF. The chain links TRBV5-4 to TRBJ2-3; tentative D call: TRBD1 (5 bases). The CDR3 has 12 residues. Looked up from germline, CDR1 is SGHNT and CDR2 is YYREEE (reference sequence). V was shortened by 0 bases and J by 6 bases, with 5 bases between the two germline ends. The full variable domain, in which reference TRBV5-4 and TRBJ2-3 provide the parts outside the CDR3, is ETGVTQSPTHLIKTRGQQVTLRCSSQSGHNTVSWYQQALGQGPQFIFQYYREEENGRGNFPPRFSGLQFPNYSSELNVNALELDDSALYLCASSLEGDTQYFGPGTRLTVL.

The chain links TRBV9 to TRBJ1-6; a possible D gene is TRBD1 (5 bases). Trimming took 1 base from V and 18 from J, leaving 17 bases between them. The CDR3 is made up of 13 amino acids. The germline gives CDR1 SGDLS, CDR2 YYNGEE. CDR3 protein: CASSVLGTGPAHF. DNA for the CDR3: TGTGCCAGCAGCGTACTAGGGACGGGACCTGCCCACTTT.

This clonotype was seen a handful of times. The genes are TRBV11-2 and TRBJ2-3; D unresolved. Trimming took off 8 bases at V and 2 bases at J, with 11 bases between the two ends. The CDR3 sequence is 13 residues long. The germline V gene has CDR1 SGHAT and CDR2 FQNNGV. The CDR3 is CASREMITDTQYF. For the CDR3, the DNA is TGTGCCAGCCGCGAGATGATCACAGATACGCAGTATTTT.

Ten or more counts support this clonotype. This rearrangement joins TRBV7-2 to TRBJ2-3, with a possible D match to TRBD2 (6 bases). CDR1 SGHTA and CDR2 FQGNSA come from the germline V gene. This CDR3 contains 15 residues. V lost 4 bases and J lost 2, with 13 bases in between. The CDR3 here is CASSSMAGSTDTQYF. The CDR3, as DNA: TGTGCCAGCAGCTCCATGGCGGGGTCCACAGATACGCAGTATTTT.

The rearrangement joins TRBV4-1 to TRBJ2-7, with TRBD1 matching over 9 bases. CDR1 and CDR2 from the germline V gene are MGHRA and YSYEKL. The CDR3 runs 15 residues. V lost 5 bases to trimming and J lost 2 bases; unmatched junction nucleotides: 7. CDR3 bases: TGCGCCAGCAGCGTCGGTCGGGACAGGGCCTACGAGCAGTACTTC. It is translated as CASSVGRDRAYEQYF.